Listed here are 23 T cell receptor beta chains from one sample, sequenced in a study of blood T cell repertoires in COVID-19. Sequencing was performed with immunoSEQ multiplex PCR; in TCRdb, only in-frame clones are kept and a portion is missing. The table records about 300,000 clones, 84% of them present only once. What was sequenced was peripheral blood. The receptors stem from a human donor with COVID-19, enrolled during active disease. The donor label of this sample is uncertain.

J is TRBJ2-7 and V is TRBV11-2, with 9 bases matching TRBD2. V was clipped by 0 bases and J by 7 bases; unmatched bases: 13. The CDR3 consists of 17 residues. The germline V gene encodes CDR1 SGHAT and CDR2 FQNNGV. The chain's CDR3 is CASSLDSRGGRVGEQYF. The CDR3 DNA reads as TGTGCCAGCAGCTTAGATTCGCGGGGGGGCAGGGTAGGAGAGCAGTACTTC.

The chain joins TRBV29-1 to TRBJ2-3; D is undetermined. Between the trimmed V and J ends, which lost 3 bases and 4 bases, there was a span of 5 bases. Per the germline V gene, CDR1 is SQVTM and CDR2 is ANQGSEA. The CDR3 length is 11 residues. For the CDR3, the DNA is TGCAGCGTTGACCCGGCAGATACGCAGTATTTT. Its protein product is CSVDPADTQYF.

The chain employs TRBV6-5 and TRBJ2-7; TRBD2 aligns across 11 bases. The junction had 6 bases not matched to a gene; V was cut back by 9 bases and J by 2 bases. This CDR3 comprises 14 residues. Germline V gene data show CDR1 as MNHEY and CDR2 as SVGAGI. CDR3: CASHLAGGPYEQYF. Here the CDR3 DNA reads TGTGCCAGTCATTTAGCGGGAGGGCCCTACGAGCAGTACTTC.

The V and J genes are TRBV7-8 and TRBJ2-2, with 9 positions matching TRBD2. This CDR3 spans 15 amino acids. V lost 8 bases, J lost 5 bases, and 9 bases stayed unmatched. Per germline, CDR1 SGHVS and CDR2 FQNEAQ. CDR3 in amino acids: CASGIAGVSTGELFF. The CDR3 bases are TGTGCCAGCGGGATAGCGGGAGTCTCGACCGGGGAGCTGTTTTTT.

The chain uses TRBV15 and TRBJ2-1; 10 positions agree with TRBD2. Germline CDR1 LNHNV, CDR2 YYDKDF (reference sequence). The CDR3 runs 15 residues. After removal of 1 base from V and 8 bases from J, the junction contained 5 bases not matched to a gene. In nucleotides, the CDR3 is TGTGCCACCAGCAGAGCCGGCCTAGCGGGAGATGAGCAGTTCTTC. Amino acids: CATSRAGLAGDEQFF.

The J gene is TRBJ2-3, the V gene TRBV24-1; 11 nucleotides match TRBD1. CDR1 is KGHDR and CDR2 is SFDVKD in the germline V gene. CDR3 length: 14 amino acids. The trim removed 7 bases at V and 5 bases at J, leaving 4 bases unmatched. CDR3 region: CATRGQGAGDTQYF. The CDR3 DNA follows: TGTGCCACCAGAGGACAGGGGGCTGGAGATACGCAGTATTTT.

The chain links TRBV30 to TRBJ2-3; 11 bases line up with TRBD1. The germline CDR1 and CDR2 sequences are GTSNPN and SVGIG (reference sequence). There are 15 residues in the CDR3. V gave up 3 bases and J gave up 3 bases; unmatched junction bases: 5. The CDR3 region has the DNA TGTGCCTGGAGCGGAGGGACAGGGGGTACAGATACGCAGTATTTT. Its protein product is CAWSGGTGGTDTQYF.

The chain has TRBV3-1 (or the pseudogene TRBV3-2) and TRBJ2-5; 7 nucleotides line up with TRBD2. V lost 7 bases to trimming and J lost 5 bases; unmatched junction nucleotides: 13. The CDR3 runs to 15 residues. CDR1 LGHDT and CDR2 YNNKEL come from the germline V gene (reference sequence). This CDR3 is CASTSRELAAETQYF. CDR3 bases: TGTGCCAGCACCTCGCGGGAGCTAGCTGCCGAGACCCAGTACTTC.

This chain links TRBV5-1 with TRBJ1-1; no firm D call. The germline gives CDR1 SGHRS, CDR2 YFSETQ. This CDR3 region has 15 residues. V was cut by 1 base and J by 3 bases, with 13 bases left in between. CDR3 nucleotide sequence: TGCGCCAGCAGCTTGAGAACGGGGAAGGACACTGAAGCTTTCTTT. Translated: CASSLRTGKDTEAFF.

A few counts support this clone. V usage is TRBV9 and J usage is TRBJ2-7; 10 bases line up with TRBD1. Germline V lookup: CDR1 SGDLS, CDR2 YYNGEE. With V trimmed by 4 bases and J by 6 bases, 4 bases remained unmatched. This CDR3 is built from 13 residues. CDR3 nucleotides: TGTGCCAGCAGCCAGGGACAGGGGAGCGAGCAGTACTTC. This translates into CASSQGQGSEQYF.

The chain has TRBV12-3 or TRBV12-4 and TRBJ1-5; TRBD1 is a possible D gene (6 bases). The CDR3 has 13 residues. The germline V and J ends were trimmed by 5 bases and 7 bases, with 12 bases remaining between them. CDR3 bases: TGTGCCAGCAGTCCTCAGGGGAGACAGCCCCAGCATTTT. Amino acids: CASSPQGRQPQHF.

The chain combines TRBV15 with TRBJ2-2, with D unresolved. V dropped 5 bases and J dropped 1 base, with 5 bases sitting between them. In germline, CDR1 is LNHNV, CDR2 YYDKDF (reference sequence). The CDR3 contains 13 residues. The CDR3 sequence: CATSVENTGELFF. The CDR3 bases are TGTGCCACCAGCGTAGAGAACACCGGGGAGCTGTTTTTT.

The chain employs TRBV9 and TRBJ2-5, with 8 bases lining up with TRBD1. Germline CDR1 is SGDLS and CDR2 is YYNGEE. The CDR3 spans 16 residues. The V segment lost 2 bases and the J segment 5 bases; nucleotides outside the gene matches: 11. CDR3 sequence: CASSVGTGPPEETQYF. The CDR3 DNA follows: TGTGCCAGCAGCGTTGGGACAGGTCCCCCTGAGGAGACCCAGTACTTC.

This CDR3 is CAISVTGGDYGYTF. The CDR3 DNA sequence: TGTGCCATCAGTGTAACAGGCGGAGACTATGGCTACACCTTC. This rearrangement joins TRBV10-3 to TRBJ1-2, with D tentatively TRBD1 (5 bases). Germline-derived CDR1 and CDR2 are ENHRY and SYGVKD. This CDR3 is built from 14 residues. With 4 bases removed from V and 3 bases from J, the gap between germline ends came to 12 bases.

Only a few counts were recorded for this clone. The chain links TRBV6-5 to TRBJ1-1; D unresolved. The V end lost 2 bases, the J end lost 0 bases, and 13 bases lay between the germline ends. Looked up from germline, CDR1 is MNHEY and CDR2 is SVGAGI. The CDR3 runs 16 residues. The CDR3 bases are TGTGCCAGCAGTTACGCGAACGAAGTACTGAACACTGAAGCTTTCTTT. As protein: CASSYANEVLNTEAFF.

The CDR3 loop reads CASSLATGNGDNEQFF. The CDR3 DNA reads as TGCGCCAGCAGCTTGGCCACGGGGAACGGGGACAATGAGCAGTTCTTC. The chain carries TRBV5-1 and TRBJ2-1; TRBD2 might be the D (5 bases). CDR3 size: 16 residues. The V gene's germline CDR1 is SGHRS and CDR2 YFSETQ. V gave up 0 bases and J gave up 5 bases, with 15 bases separating them. The variable domain in full, completed from reference TRBV5-1 and TRBJ2-1, reads KAGVTQTPRYLIKTRGQQVTLSCSPISGHRSVSWYQQTPGQGLQFLFEYFSETQRNKGNFPGRFSGRQFSNSRSEMNVSTLELGDSALYLCASSLATGNGDNEQFFGPGTRLTVL.

The V call is TRBV28, the J call TRBJ2-5; 7 nucleotides align to TRBD2. With 7 bases clipped from V and 2 bases from J, the junction kept 13 bases outside the gene matches. The V gene's germline CDR1 is MDHEN and CDR2 SYDVKM. This CDR3 spans 16 amino acids. The CDR3 coding sequence is TGTGCCAGCACTTCGGGGGATCTAGCGGTTCAAGAGACCCAGTACTTC. This gives the protein CASTSGDLAVQETQYF.

As DNA, the CDR3 is TGTGCCAGCAGCGCAGACAGGGGAAGGGAAAAACTGTTTTTT. Its translation is CASSADRGREKLFF. The rearrangement joins TRBV2 to TRBJ1-4; TRBD1 matches at 8 bases. CDR1 SNHLY and CDR2 FYNNEI come from the germline V gene. This CDR3 has 14 amino acids. V was clipped by 6 bases and J by 8 bases; unmatched bases: 8.

Here the CDR3 DNA reads TGTGCCAGCAGCTTGTGGCAGAATAGCAATCAGCCCCAGCATTTT. Amino acids: CASSLWQNSNQPQHF. The genes are TRBV5-6 and TRBJ1-5; no firm D call. Trimming left V 1 base short and J 0 bases short, with 8 bases between. Germline V gives CDR1 SGHDT, CDR2 YYEEEE. This CDR3 contains 15 residues.

The gene calls are TRBV5-8 and TRBJ1-6; 10 positions agree with TRBD1. The CDR3 loop spans 17 amino acids. The ends lost 4 bases at V and 7 bases at J; junction bases unmatched: 11. Germline lookup yields CDR1 SGHTS and CDR2 YDEGEE. The DNA for the CDR3 is TGTGCCAGCAGCACTGACAGGGGGCGTACTTTAAATTCACCCCTCCACTTT. Protein sequence: CASSTDRGRTLNSPLHF.

This clone has only a few counts. The chain uses TRBV29-1 and TRBJ2-3; no reliable D call. Trimming stripped 2 bases from V and 4 bases from J, with 10 bases between. The CDR3 runs to 13 residues. Germline V gene sequence: CDR1 SQVTM, CDR2 ANQGSEA. The CDR3 is CSVEPDTADTQYF. The CDR3 nucleotides read TGCAGCGTTGAACCTGACACCGCAGATACGCAGTATTTT.

The chain uses TRBV10-2 and TRBJ1-2; 8 positions agree with TRBD1. This CDR3 is 14 amino acids long. J lost 6 bases, V lost 2 bases, and 5 bases had no gene match. CDR1 is WSHSY and CDR2 is SAAADI in the germline V gene. The CDR3 is CASSEGRGQNGYTF. The CDR3 DNA follows: TGCGCCAGCAGTGAGGGCAGGGGGCAAAATGGCTACACCTTC.

V and J are TRBV9 and TRBJ2-3, with 12 bases fitting TRBD2. CDR3 length: 18 amino acids. V was pared by 0 bases and J by 3 bases, with 8 bases of the junction left unmatched. CDR1 SGDLS and CDR2 YYNGEE come from the germline V gene. The DNA of the CDR3 is TGTGCCAGCAGCGTAGGTGCTAGCGGGAGGGCCATTACAGATACGCAGTATTTT. It is translated as CASSVGASGRAITDTQYF.